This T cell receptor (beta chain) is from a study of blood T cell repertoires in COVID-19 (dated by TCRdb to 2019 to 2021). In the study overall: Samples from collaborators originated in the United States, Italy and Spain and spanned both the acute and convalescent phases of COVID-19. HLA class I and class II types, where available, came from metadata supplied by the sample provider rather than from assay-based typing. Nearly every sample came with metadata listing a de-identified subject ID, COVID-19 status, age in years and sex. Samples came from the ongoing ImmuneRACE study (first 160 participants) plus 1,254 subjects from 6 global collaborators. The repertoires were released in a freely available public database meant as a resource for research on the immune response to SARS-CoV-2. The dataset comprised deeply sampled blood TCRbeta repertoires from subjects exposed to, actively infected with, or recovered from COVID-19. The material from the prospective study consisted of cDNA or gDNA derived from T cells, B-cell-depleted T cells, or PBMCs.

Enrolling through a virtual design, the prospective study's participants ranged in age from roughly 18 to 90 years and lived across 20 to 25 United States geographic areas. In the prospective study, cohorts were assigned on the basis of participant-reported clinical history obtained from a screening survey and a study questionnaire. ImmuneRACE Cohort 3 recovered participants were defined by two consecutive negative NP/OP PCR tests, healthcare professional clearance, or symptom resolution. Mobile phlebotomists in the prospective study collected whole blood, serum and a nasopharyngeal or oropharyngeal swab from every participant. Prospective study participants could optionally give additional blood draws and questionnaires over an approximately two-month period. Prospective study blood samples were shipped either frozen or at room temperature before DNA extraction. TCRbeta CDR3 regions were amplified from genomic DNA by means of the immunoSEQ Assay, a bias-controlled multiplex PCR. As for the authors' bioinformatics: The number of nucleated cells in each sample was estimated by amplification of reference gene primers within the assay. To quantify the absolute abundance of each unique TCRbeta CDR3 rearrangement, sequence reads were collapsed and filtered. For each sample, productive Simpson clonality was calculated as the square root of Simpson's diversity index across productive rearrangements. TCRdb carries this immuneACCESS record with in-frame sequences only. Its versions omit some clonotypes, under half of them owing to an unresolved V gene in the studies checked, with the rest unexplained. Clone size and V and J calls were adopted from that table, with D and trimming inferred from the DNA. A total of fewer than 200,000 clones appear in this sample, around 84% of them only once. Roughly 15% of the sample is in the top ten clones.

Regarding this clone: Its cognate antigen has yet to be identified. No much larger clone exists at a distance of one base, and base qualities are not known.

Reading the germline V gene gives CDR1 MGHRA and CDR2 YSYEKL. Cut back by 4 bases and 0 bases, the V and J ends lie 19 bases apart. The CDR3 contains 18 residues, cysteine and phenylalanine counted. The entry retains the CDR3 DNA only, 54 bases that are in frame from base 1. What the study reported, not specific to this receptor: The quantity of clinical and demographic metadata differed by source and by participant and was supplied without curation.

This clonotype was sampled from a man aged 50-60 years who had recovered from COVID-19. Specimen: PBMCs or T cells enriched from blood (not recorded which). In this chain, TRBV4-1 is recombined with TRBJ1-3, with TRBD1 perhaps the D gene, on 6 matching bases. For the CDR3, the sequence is CASSPRLITGSSGNTIYF. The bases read TGCGCCAGCAGCCCAAGGCTAATCACAGGGAGCTCTGGAAACACCATATATTTT.